The entry below gives a single T cell receptor (beta chain) sequence along with its context. The antigen remains undetermined. TCRdb passed the 5' RACE reads through MiXCR, listing each CDR3 protein once. The table lists approximately 76,000 distinct CDR3 sequences, around 10% of them singletons. V was shortened by 6 bases and J by 6 bases, with 18 bases between the two germline ends. This CDR3 has 15 amino acids. The data originate from a study of early T cells in non-severe SARS-CoV-2 infection. For the study at large: Unpaired chains resulted from sequencing bulk RNA of unsorted whole blood.

Findings and caveats of the study: A preference for anti-spike CD8 responses marked VDJdb matching, which missed private and CD4 specificities.

The sequenced material came from whole blood. The chain links TRBV12-3 or TRBV12-4 to TRBJ1-5, with D tentatively TRBD1 (6 bases). The sequence was collected from an adult who was a healthcare worker with PCR-confirmed SARS-CoV-2 infection or an uninfected control (not recorded which). For the CDR3, the DNA is TGTGCCAGCAGATCAAATCGGGACAATACTCAGCCCCAGCATTTT. Protein: CASRSNRDNTQPQHF.